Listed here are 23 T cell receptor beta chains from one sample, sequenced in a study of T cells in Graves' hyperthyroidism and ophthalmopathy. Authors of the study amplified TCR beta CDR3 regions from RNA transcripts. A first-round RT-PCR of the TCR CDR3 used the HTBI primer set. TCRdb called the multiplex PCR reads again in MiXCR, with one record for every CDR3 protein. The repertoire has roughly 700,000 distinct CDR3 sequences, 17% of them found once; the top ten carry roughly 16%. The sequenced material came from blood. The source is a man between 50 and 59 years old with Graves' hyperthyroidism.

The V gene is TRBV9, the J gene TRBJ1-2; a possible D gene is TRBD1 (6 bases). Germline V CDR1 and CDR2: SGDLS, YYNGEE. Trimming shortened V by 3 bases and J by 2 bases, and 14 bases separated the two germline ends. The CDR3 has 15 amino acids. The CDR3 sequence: CASSESRGENYGYTF. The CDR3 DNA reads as TGTGCCAGCAGCGAAAGCAGGGGTGAGAACTATGGCTACACCTTC.

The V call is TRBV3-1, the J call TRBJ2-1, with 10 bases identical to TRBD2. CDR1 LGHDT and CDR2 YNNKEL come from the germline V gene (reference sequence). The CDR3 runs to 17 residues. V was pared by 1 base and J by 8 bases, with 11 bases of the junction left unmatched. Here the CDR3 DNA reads TGTGCCAGCAGCCAAGGCCCCTCACTAGCGGGACAACATGAGCAGTTCTTC. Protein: CASSQGPSLAGQHEQFF.

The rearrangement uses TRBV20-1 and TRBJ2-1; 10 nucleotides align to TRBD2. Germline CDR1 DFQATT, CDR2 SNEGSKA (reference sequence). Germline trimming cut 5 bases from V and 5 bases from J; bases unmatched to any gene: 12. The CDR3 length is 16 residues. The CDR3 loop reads CSAPAPGLARNNEQFF. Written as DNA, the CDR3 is TGCAGTGCTCCCGCTCCGGGACTAGCGAGAAACAATGAGCAGTTCTTC.

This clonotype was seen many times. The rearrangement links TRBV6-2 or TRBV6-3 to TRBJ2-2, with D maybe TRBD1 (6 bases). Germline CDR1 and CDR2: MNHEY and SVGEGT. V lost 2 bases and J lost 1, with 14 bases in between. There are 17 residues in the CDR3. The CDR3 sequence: CASSYVKGELNTGELFF. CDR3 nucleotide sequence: TGTGCCAGCAGTTACGTTAAGGGGGAGCTGAACACCGGGGAGCTGTTTTTT.

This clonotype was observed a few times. CDR3: CASSPPGLADLETQYF. The CDR3, as DNA: TGTGCCAGTAGCCCTCCGGGACTAGCGGATTTGGAGACCCAGTACTTC. The chain recombines TRBV19 with TRBJ2-5, with 11 bases identical to TRBD2. The germline gives CDR1 LNHDA, CDR2 SQIVND (reference sequence). The CDR3 totals 16 residues. Germline trimming cut 6 bases from V and 5 bases from J; bases unmatched to any gene: 11.

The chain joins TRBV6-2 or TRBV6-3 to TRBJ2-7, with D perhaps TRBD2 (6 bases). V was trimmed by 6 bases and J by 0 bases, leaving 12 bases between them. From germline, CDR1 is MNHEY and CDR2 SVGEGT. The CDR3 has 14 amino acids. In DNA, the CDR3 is TGTGCCAGCAGCCTAGCGTATAGCTCCTACGAGCAGTACTTC. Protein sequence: CASSLAYSSYEQYF.

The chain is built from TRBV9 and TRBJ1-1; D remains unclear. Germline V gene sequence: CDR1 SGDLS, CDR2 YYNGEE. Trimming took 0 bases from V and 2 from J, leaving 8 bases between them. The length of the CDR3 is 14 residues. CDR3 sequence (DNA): TGTGCCAGCAGCGTAGTAACAGTTAACACTGAAGCTTTCTTT. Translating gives CASSVVTVNTEAFF.

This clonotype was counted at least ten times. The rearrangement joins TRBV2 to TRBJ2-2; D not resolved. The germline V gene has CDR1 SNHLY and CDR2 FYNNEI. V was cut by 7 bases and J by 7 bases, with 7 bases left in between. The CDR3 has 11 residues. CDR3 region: CASILIGELFF. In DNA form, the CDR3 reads TGTGCCAGCATCTTAATCGGGGAGCTGTTTTTT.

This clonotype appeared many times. CDR3: CASSLTGGANEQYF. The CDR3, as DNA: TGTGCCAGCAGCCTCACAGGGGGGGCCAACGAGCAGTACTTC. The chain recombines TRBV7-2 with TRBJ2-7; possible D gene TRBD1, 8 bases. V was shortened by 5 bases and J by 5 bases, with 16 bases between the two germline ends. Germline lookup yields CDR1 SGHTA and CDR2 FQGNSA. The CDR3 covers 14 residues.

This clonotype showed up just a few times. CDR3 protein: CASSHTTVEEKLFF. The CDR3 coding sequence is TGTGCCAGCAGCCACACTACGGTTGAGGAAAAACTGTTTTTT. The V and J genes are TRBV7-9 and TRBJ1-4, with D unclear. CDR1 is SEHNR, CDR2 FQNEAQ, per germline (reference sequence). V was trimmed by 5 bases and J by 8 bases, leaving 15 bases between them. The CDR3 length is 14 residues.

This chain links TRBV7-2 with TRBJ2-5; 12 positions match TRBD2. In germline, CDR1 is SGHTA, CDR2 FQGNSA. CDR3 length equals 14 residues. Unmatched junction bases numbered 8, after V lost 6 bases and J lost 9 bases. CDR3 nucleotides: TGTGCCAGCAGTCTAGGACTAGCGGGAAAGGCCCAGTACTTC. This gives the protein CASSLGLAGKAQYF.

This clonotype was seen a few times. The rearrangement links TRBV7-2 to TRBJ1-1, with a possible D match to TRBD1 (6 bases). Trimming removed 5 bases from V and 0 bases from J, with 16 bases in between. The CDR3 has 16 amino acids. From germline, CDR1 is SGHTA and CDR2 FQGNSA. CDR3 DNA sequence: TGTGCCAGCAGCAAAAACGGACAGCTCATGAACACTGAAGCTTTCTTT. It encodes CASSKNGQLMNTEAFF.

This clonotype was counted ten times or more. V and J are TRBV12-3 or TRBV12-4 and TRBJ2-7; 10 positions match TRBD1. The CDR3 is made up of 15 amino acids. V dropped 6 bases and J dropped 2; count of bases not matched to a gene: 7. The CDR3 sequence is CASSFTGQGTYEQYF. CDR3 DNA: TGTGCCAGCAGCTTTACGGGACAGGGGACCTACGAGCAGTACTTC.

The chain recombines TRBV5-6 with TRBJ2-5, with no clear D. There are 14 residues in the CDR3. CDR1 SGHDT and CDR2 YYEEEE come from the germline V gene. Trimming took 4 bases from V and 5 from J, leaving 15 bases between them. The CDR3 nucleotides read TGTGCCAGCAGCGTGGACCTCGGTGAGGAGACCCAGTACTTC. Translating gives CASSVDLGEETQYF.

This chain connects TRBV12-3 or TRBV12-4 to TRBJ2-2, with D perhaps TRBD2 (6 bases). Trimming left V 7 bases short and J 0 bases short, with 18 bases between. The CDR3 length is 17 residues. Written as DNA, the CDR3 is TGTGCCAGCATCTTAAGACTAGAGTCTTCGAACACCGGGGAGCTGTTTTTT. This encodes CASILRLESSNTGELFF.

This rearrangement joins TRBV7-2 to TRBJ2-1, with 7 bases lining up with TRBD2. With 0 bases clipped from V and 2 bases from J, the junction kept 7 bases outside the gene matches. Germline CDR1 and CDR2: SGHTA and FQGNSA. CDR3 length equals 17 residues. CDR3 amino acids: CASSLAGGPGAYNEQFF. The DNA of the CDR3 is TGTGCCAGCAGCTTAGCGGGAGGGCCAGGCGCCTACAATGAGCAGTTCTTC.

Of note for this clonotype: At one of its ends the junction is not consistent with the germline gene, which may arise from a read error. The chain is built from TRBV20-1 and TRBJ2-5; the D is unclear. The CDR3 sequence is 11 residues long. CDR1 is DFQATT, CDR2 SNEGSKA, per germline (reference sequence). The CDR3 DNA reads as TGCAGCCTAACAGACGTGCCTCCCCGGCACTTC. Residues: CSLTDVPPRHF.

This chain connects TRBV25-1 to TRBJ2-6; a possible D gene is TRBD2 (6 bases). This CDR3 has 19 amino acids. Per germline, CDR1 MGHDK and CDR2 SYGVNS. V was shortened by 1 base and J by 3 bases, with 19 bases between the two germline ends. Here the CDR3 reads CASSESARTGVGGANVLTF. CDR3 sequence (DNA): TGTGCCAGCAGTGAATCGGCTAGAACGGGAGTAGGTGGGGCCAACGTCCTGACTTTC.

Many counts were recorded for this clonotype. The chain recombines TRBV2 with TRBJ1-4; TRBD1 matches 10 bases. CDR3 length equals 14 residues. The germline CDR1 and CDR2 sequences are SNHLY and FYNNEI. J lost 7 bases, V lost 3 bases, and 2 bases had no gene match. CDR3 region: CASSEGQGLEKLFF. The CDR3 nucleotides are TGTGCCAGCAGTGAGGGACAGGGGCTTGAAAAACTGTTTTTT.

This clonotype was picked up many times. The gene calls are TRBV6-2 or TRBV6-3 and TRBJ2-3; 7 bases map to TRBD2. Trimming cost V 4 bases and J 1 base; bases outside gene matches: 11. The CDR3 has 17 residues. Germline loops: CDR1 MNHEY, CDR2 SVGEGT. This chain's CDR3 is CASSFPSSGGGTDTQYF. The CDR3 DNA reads TGTGCCAGCAGTTTTCCTTCAAGTGGGGGGGGCACAGATACGCAGTATTTT.

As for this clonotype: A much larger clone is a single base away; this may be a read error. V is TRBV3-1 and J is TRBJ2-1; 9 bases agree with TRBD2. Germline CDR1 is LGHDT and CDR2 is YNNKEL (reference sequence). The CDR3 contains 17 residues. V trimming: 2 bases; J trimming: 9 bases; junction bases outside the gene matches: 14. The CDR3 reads CASSQNLAGVGRTEQFF. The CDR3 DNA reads TGTGCCAGCAGCCAAAATTTAGCGGGAGTCGGCAGGACTGAGCAGTTCTTC.

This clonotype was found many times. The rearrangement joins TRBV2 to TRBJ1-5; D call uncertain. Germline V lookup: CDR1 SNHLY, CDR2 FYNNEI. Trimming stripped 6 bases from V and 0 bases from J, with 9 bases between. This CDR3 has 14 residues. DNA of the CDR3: TGTGCCAGCAGCGGTCCAAATAGCAATCAGCCCCAGCATTTT. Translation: CASSGPNSNQPQHF.

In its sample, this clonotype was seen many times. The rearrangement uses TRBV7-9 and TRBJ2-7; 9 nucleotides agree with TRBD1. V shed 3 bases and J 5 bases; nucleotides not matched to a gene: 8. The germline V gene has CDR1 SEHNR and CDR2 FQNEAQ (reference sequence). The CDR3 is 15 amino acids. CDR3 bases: TGTGCCAGCAGCTTGGAGACAGGGGGGTACCACGAGCAGTACTTC. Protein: CASSLETGGYHEQYF.